This T cell receptor beta chain was profiled in a study of blood T cells in healthy people across ages. Whole-study findings and limits: Long-lived donors exceeded aged donors in naive CD4+ cells and diversity.

The J segment lost 7 bases and the V segment lost 7 bases, leaving 5 bases of the junction unmatched. CDR1 and CDR2 (germline): MDHEN, SYDVKM. The CDR3 spans 12 residues. Remarks on this clonotype: Its antigen is still unknown.

Alongside a J-beta primer mix, a sample-barcoded 5' primer served in a second PCR lasting about 6 to 12 cycles. TCRdb reprocessed the 5' RACE reads via MiXCR and lists one record per CDR3 protein. The sample has about 730,000 distinct CDR3 sequences; about 42% are singletons. This rearrangement joins TRBV28 to TRBJ1-1, with 8 bases matching TRBD1. This TCR derives from a woman aged 55-70 years in good health. Sequenced input: blood. The CDR3 spells CASTDRGIEAFF. The CDR3 bases are TGTGCCAGCACAGACAGGGGTATTGAAGCTTTCTTT.